Below are 15 T cell receptor beta chains sequenced from a single sample in a study of spatial heterogeneity in lung cancer. The time point denotes: blood at routine non-recurrence follow-up after resection. TCRdb passed the 5' RACE reads through MiXCR, listing each CDR3 protein once. Here the sample spans some 16,000 distinct CDR3 sequences, approximately 20% being singletons. Specimen: PBMCs, collected at follow-up. These TCRs come from a male donor with early-stage non-small cell lung cancer.

This clonotype was counted a few times. The V and J genes are TRBV20-1 and TRBJ2-1, with a weak D call TRBD2 (7 bases). Trimming pared 0 bases from V and 6 bases from J, leaving 18 bases between. Germline CDR1 reads DFQATT; CDR2 reads SNEGSKA (reference sequence). The CDR3 consists of 16 residues. The CDR3 loop reads CSARDPLAGARNEQFF. The CDR3 DNA sequence: TGCAGTGCTAGAGATCCTTTGGCGGGGGCGCGCAATGAGCAGTTCTTC.

J is TRBJ2-7 and V is TRBV7-2, with a possible D match to TRBD1 (8 bases). Trimming left V 5 bases short and J 4 bases short, with 18 bases between. Germline assignment: CDR1 SGHTA and CDR2 FQGNSA. This CDR3 region has 15 residues. CDR3 loop: CASSPNRGGLYEQYF. DNA for the CDR3: TGTGCCAGCAGCCCAAACAGGGGGGGACTATACGAGCAGTACTTC.

The table lists this clonotype with many counts. V is TRBV3-1 and J is TRBJ2-5; 8 nucleotides align to TRBD1. CDR1 is LGHDT and CDR2 is YNNKEL in the germline V gene (reference sequence). There are 16 residues in the CDR3. The V and J ends lost 0 bases and 3 bases, in that order; junction bases with no gene match: 6. CDR3 sequence reads: CASSQDWTGLKETQYF. CDR3 coding DNA: TGTGCCAGCAGCCAAGATTGGACAGGGCTAAAAGAGACCCAGTACTTC.

In its sample, this clonotype ranks as medium-sized (0.01 to 0.1%). This chain uses TRBV7-2 with TRBJ2-7; D remains ambiguous. This CDR3 spans 13 amino acids. Germline V gives CDR1 SGHTA, CDR2 FQGNSA. Trimming cost V 2 bases and J 6 bases, with 11 bases left between them. Here the CDR3 DNA reads TGTGCCAGCAGCTTACAGAGGAAGTCCGAGCAGTACTTC. Translated: CASSLQRKSEQYF.

This clonotype is a singleton in its sample. A much larger clone lies one base from this, so it may be a read error. The chain employs TRBV12-3 or TRBV12-4 and TRBJ1-5; 8 bases agree with TRBD1. V gave up 6 bases and J gave up 2 bases; unmatched junction bases: 3. This CDR3 contains 14 residues. The DNA for the CDR3 is TGTGCCAGCAGATCGACAGGGGGCAATCAGCCCCAGCATTTT. Amino acids: CASRSTGGNQPQHF.

This clonotype was observed a few times. The chain carries TRBV4-2 and TRBJ2-3; tentatively, D is TRBD2 (6 bases). The CDR3 has 16 residues. From germline, CDR1 is LGHNA and CDR2 YNFKEQ. Trimming stripped 0 bases from V and 3 bases from J, with 13 bases between. CDR3 in amino acids: CASSQDLARPTDTQYF. The CDR3 nucleotides read TGTGCCAGCAGCCAAGATCTAGCGAGGCCGACAGATACGCAGTATTTT.

This clonotype has at least ten counts. This chain connects TRBV19 to TRBJ2-3; a weak D match, TRBD1 (5 bases). Per the germline V gene, CDR1 is LNHDA and CDR2 is SQIVND (reference sequence). Trimming shortened V by 5 bases and J by 3 bases, and 15 bases separated the two germline ends. The CDR3 contains 15 residues. As DNA, the CDR3 is TGTGCCAGTAGTTTGGGCAGGGTTTTGACAGATACGCAGTATTTT. Translated, it gives CASSLGRVLTDTQYF.

The chain combines TRBV7-9 with TRBJ1-3; no reliable D call. V lost 5 bases and J 0 bases, leaving 17 bases between the germline ends. Germline CDR1 reads SEHNR; CDR2 reads FQNEAQ (reference sequence). There are 17 residues in the CDR3. The CDR3 loop reads CASSARNKIISGNTIYF. CDR3 in DNA: TGTGCCAGCAGCGCCCGCAACAAGATCATCTCTGGAAACACCATATATTTT.

This clonotype was detected many times. CDR3 sequence: CASSFLAGDNTGELFF. The CDR3 DNA reads as TGCGCCAGCAGCTTCCTAGCGGGGGACAACACCGGGGAGCTGTTTTTT. This chain joins TRBV5-1 and TRBJ2-2; 10 nucleotides agree with TRBD2. V shed 2 bases and J 2 bases; nucleotides not matched to a gene: 3. From germline, CDR1 is SGHRS and CDR2 YFSETQ. The CDR3 contains 16 residues.

Judged by abundance, this clonotype is medium-sized (0.01 to 0.1%). The J gene is TRBJ2-4, the V gene TRBV18; 8 nucleotides line up with TRBD1. Trimming removed 3 bases from V and 11 bases from J; junction bases left unmatched: 6. Germline values: CDR1 KGHSH, CDR2 LQKENI. The CDR3 is 13 residues long. DNA of the CDR3: TGTGCCAGCTCACCCCAACCAGGGGGCCTTCAGTACTTC. This translates into CASSPQPGGLQYF.

This rearrangement joins TRBV12-3 or TRBV12-4 to TRBJ2-3; D is ambiguous. V lost 3 bases and J 6 bases, leaving 16 bases between the germline ends. The CDR3 contains 15 residues. CDR3 coding DNA: TGTGCCAGCAGTTTGCACGGTCCCCCCCTGGATACGCAGTATTTT. This codes for CASSLHGPPLDTQYF.

This clonotype was observed at least ten times. The chain combines TRBV5-6 with TRBJ2-3; 9 positions agree with TRBD1. V lost 0 bases to trimming and J lost 5 bases; unmatched junction nucleotides: 4. Germline V gene sequence: CDR1 SGHDT, CDR2 YYEEEE. The CDR3 runs 15 residues. The CDR3 here is CASSLGGQGIDTQYF. The CDR3, as DNA: TGTGCCAGCAGCTTGGGGGGACAGGGAATAGATACGCAGTATTTT.

CDR3 protein: CSARNPIGSGGANEQFF. The DNA of the CDR3 is TGCAGTGCTAGAAATCCCATTGGTAGCGGGGGGGCCAATGAGCAGTTCTTC. This chain joins TRBV20-1 and TRBJ2-1; 11 nucleotides agree with TRBD2. V shed 2 bases, J shed 6 bases, and the junction held 12 bases outside the gene matches. The CDR3 loop spans 17 amino acids. Germline V gene sequence: CDR1 DFQATT, CDR2 SNEGSKA (reference sequence).

The rearrangement links TRBV27 to TRBJ1-2; TRBD1 aligns across 9 bases. V shed 1 base and J 8 bases; nucleotides not matched to a gene: 5. There are 14 residues in the CDR3. The germline gives CDR1 MNHEY, CDR2 SMNVEV (reference sequence). The CDR3 DNA reads as TGTGCCAGCAGTTTATTGGGACAGGGCTCCGGCTACACCTTC. It is translated as CASSLLGQGSGYTF.

At least ten counts were recorded for this clonotype. The CDR3 nucleotides are TGTGCCAGCAGCCTGGGCCACGGCGGGGGCTACACCTTC. Translation: CASSLGHGGGYTF. V and J are TRBV7-3 and TRBJ1-2; no firm D call. V lost 5 bases to trimming and J lost 8 bases, with 15 bases between them. CDR1 is SGHTA, CDR2 FQGTGA, per germline. This CDR3 is built from 13 residues. Using reference TRBV7-3 and TRBJ1-2 for the parts outside the CDR3, the full variable domain is GAGVSQTPSNKVTEKGKYVELRCDPISGHTALYWYRQSLGQGPEFLIYFQGTGAADDSGLPNDRFFAVRPEGSVSTLKIQRTERGDSAVYLCASSLGHGGGYTFGSGTRLTVV.